The rows below give T cell receptor beta chains drawn from one sample of a study of blood T cell repertoires in COVID-19. This table comes from immunoSEQ multiplex PCR, and its TCRdb copy is limited to in-frame clones, with some not included. The repertoire holds some 330,000 clones, with 85% to 90% as singletons. The sequencing input was PBMCs or T cells enriched from blood (not recorded which). The origin of the receptors is a man under 40 who had recovered from COVID-19. Both conserved end residues are part of each CDR3. A D gene is named only where the DNA matches it firmly. Size is omitted from some rows. Given values are once, few, many or a class for expanded clones.

-	TRBJ2-5	-	TRBV20-1	TGCAGTGCATCACAAGAGACCCAGTACTTC	CSASQETQYF
few	TRBJ1-1	TRBD1	TRBV3-1/TRBV3-2	TGTGCCAGCCGGGACAGGGGGCCGCCGGGCACTGAAGCTTTCTTT	CASRDRGPPGTEAFF
-	TRBJ2-7	-	TRBV29-1	TGCAGCGTTCGCCAGACAGTCTACTACGAGCAGTACTTC	CSVRQTVYYEQYF
-	TRBJ1-4	-	TRBV30	TGTGCCTGGAATGGCAGGGCGGATGAAAAACTGTTTTTT	CAWNGRADEKLFF
-	TRBJ2-1	-	TRBV10-3	TGTGCCATCAGGCAAGACTCCTCCTACAATGAGCAGTTCTTC	CAIRQDSSYNEQFF
-	TRBJ2-1	-	TRBV27	TGTGCCAGCAGTTTACTAGCGAGTAGCCTATACAATGAGCAGTTCTTC	CASSLLASSLYNEQFF
-	TRBJ1-6	-	TRBV19	TGTGCCAGTAGTACGGCGGGGGGCCTGGAGAATTCACCCCTCCACTTT	CASSTAGGLENSPLHF
-	TRBJ1-5	-	TRBV13	TGTGCCAGCAGCTTACTAGGTAGCAATCAGCCCCAGCATTTT	CASSLLGSNQPQHF
-	TRBJ1-1	-	TRBV24-1	TGTGCCACCAGTGATTTCTACAGTGGTGAAGCTTTCTTT	CATSDFYSGEAFF
-	TRBJ2-5	TRBD2	TRBV5-1	TGCGCCAGCAGCTTGACTAGCGGGGGCCAAGAGACCCAGTACTTC	CASSLTSGGQETQYF
-	TRBJ1-4	TRBD1	TRBV14	TGTGCCAGCAGCACAGGGGGCTACCGCCCTAATGAAAAACTGTTTTTT	CASSTGGYRPNEKLFF
-	TRBJ1-3	TRBD1	TRBV6-1	TGTGCCAGCAGTGTTGGGACAGGAACCTCTGGAAACACCATATATTTT	CASSVGTGTSGNTIYF
-	TRBJ1-6	-	TRBV12-3/TRBV12-4	TGTGCCAGCAGACTACAGGTGGCACCCCTCCACTTT	CASRLQVAPLHF
-	TRBJ2-3	-	TRBV7-9	TGTGCCAGCAGCTCAGGGACTTTTGCCAGCACAGATACGCAGTATTTT	CASSSGTFASTDTQYF
-	TRBJ1-1	-	TRBV7-8	TGTGCCAGCACCCGACAGGATTACACTGAAGCTTTCTTT	CASTRQDYTEAFF